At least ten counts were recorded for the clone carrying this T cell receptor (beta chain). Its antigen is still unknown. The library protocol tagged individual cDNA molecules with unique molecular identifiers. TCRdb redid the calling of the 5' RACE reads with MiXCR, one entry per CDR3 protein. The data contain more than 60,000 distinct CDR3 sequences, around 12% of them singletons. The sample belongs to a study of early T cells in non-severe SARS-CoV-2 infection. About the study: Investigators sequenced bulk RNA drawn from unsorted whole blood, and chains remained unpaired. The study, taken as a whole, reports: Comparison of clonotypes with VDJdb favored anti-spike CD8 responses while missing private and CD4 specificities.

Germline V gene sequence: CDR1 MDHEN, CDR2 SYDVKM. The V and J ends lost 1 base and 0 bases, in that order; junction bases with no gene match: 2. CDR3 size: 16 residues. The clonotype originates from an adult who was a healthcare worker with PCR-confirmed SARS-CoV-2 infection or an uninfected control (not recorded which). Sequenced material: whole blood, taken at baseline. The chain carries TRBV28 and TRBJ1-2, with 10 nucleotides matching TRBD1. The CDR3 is CASSLSGTGANYGYTF. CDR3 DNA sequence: TGTGCCAGCAGTTTATCCGGGACAGGGGCTAACTATGGCTACACCTTC.